The sequence of this TCR beta chain was determined in a study of cytomegalovirus exposure and HLA in healthy donors. The PCR made use of 60 Vbeta and 13 Jbeta primers. Assay: immunoSEQ multiplex PCR; the TCRdb copy retains only in-frame clones and omits some. This sample has over 150,000 clones, with more than 65% found just once. The sequence derives from a woman aged 40 to 50 in good health and CMV-seropositive. The sequencing input was PBMCs.

The CDR3 is CASNSLAGGPQETQYF. The CDR3 DNA follows: TGCGCCAGCAACTCTTTAGCGGGGGGGCCACAAGAGACCCAGTACTTC. The chain recombines TRBV5-1 with TRBJ2-5, with 11 bases identical to TRBD2. CDR3 size: 16 residues. V lost 6 bases to trimming and J lost 2 bases; unmatched junction nucleotides: 9. Germline CDR1 is SGHRS and CDR2 is YFSETQ.